This TCR beta chain was sequenced during a study of blood T cell repertoires in COVID-19. Background on the study: The cDNA or gDNA used as material had been derived from T cells, B-cell-depleted T cells, or PBMCs.

The CDR3 sequence is 16 residues long. Germline CDR1 is MNHNY and CDR2 is SVGAGI (reference sequence). Trimming stripped 4 bases from V and 0 bases from J, with 12 bases between. Here immunoSEQ multiplex PCR was the method, and the copy in TCRdb shows in-frame clones only, minus some. The sample has about 150,000 clones; about 90% are singletons. The TCR sequence derives from a man aged 50-60 years who had recovered from COVID-19. V usage is TRBV6-6 and J usage is TRBJ1-4; tentative D call: TRBD1 (6 bases). Material: peripheral blood. The CDR3 region has the DNA TGTGCCAGCAGTTCGACAGGCCATGCAACTAATGAAAAACTGTTTTTT. As protein: CASSSTGHATNEKLFF.